The next 16 T cell receptor beta chains were all read from a single sample in a study of follicular helper T cells after annual influenza vaccination (dated by TCRdb to 2017 to 2019). The receptor library was made with the immunoSEQ multiplex PCR assay. In TCRdb, the immuneACCESS table is reduced to in-frame sequences with V and J assigned. These tables do not hold every clone; where another copy was compared, an unresolved V gene accounts for under half, and the others remain unexplained. Within this sample are 9,000 to 10,000 clones, with about 80% of them counted one time only. Over 0.45% of the sample goes to the ten largest clones. The time point label, as the study defines it: 2013-2014 season, 7 days after vaccination. The sample here was CXCR5- memory CD4+ T cells sorted from blood, taken 7 days after influenza vaccination. The sample's cell subset or site label, in plain terms: CXCR5- memory CD4 T cells. The receptors derive from an adult who received the influenza vaccine.

The V and J genes are TRBV5-1 and TRBJ2-3; the D is unclear. The CDR3 totals 15 residues. The germline V gene has CDR1 SGHRS and CDR2 YFSETQ. With 2 bases removed from V and 2 bases from J, the gap between germline ends came to 12 bases. The CDR3 coding sequence is TGCGCCAGCAGCTTTGATCCTCAGGTCACAGATACGCAGTATTTT. It specifies CASSFDPQVTDTQYF. Complete variable domain (other parts from reference TRBV5-1 and TRBJ2-3): KAGVTQTPRYLIKTRGQQVTLSCSPISGHRSVSWYQQTPGQGLQFLFEYFSETQRNKGNFPGRFSGRQFSNSRSEMNVSTLELGDSALYLCASSFDPQVTDTQYFGPGTRLTVL.

The V call is TRBV5-3, the J call TRBJ2-5, with 10 positions matching TRBD1. TRBV5-3 is reported as an ORF; its role is uncertain. J gave up 1 base and V 0 bases, and 3 bases lay outside the gene matches. This CDR3 has 16 residues. CDR3 amino acids: CARSLEGTGVQETQYF. The CDR3 coding sequence is TGTGCCAGAAGCTTGGAGGGGACAGGGGTCCAAGAGACCCAGTACTTC.

This chain uses TRBV15 with TRBJ2-7; 7 bases are a match to TRBD2. Per germline, CDR1 LNHNV and CDR2 YYDKDF (reference sequence). This CDR3 is built from 16 residues. With V trimmed by 5 bases and J by 4 bases, 14 bases remained unmatched. Here the CDR3 DNA reads TGTGCCACCAGCTTCGAGAAGGCGGGAGCCCCTTACGAGCAGTACTTC. Amino acid sequence: CATSFEKAGAPYEQYF. The entire variable domain, with the rest obtained from reference TRBV15 and TRBJ2-7, is as follows: DAMVIQNPRYQVTQFGKPVTLSCSQTLNHNVMYWYQQKSSQAPKLLFHYYDKDFNNEADTPDNFQSRRPNTSFCFLDIRSPGLGDTAMYLCATSFEKAGAPYEQYFGPGTRLTVT.

The J gene is TRBJ1-3, the V gene TRBV19; a possible D gene is TRBD1 (6 bases). This CDR3 is built from 14 residues. V was clipped by 3 bases and J by 4 bases, with 10 bases between them. The V gene's germline CDR1 is LNHDA and CDR2 SQIVND (reference sequence). CDR3 bases: TGTGCCAGTAGTATTTCAGGGGACGGAAACACCATATATTTT. Its protein is CASSISGDGNTIYF.

The rearrangement uses TRBV19 and TRBJ2-5; TRBD1 is a possible D gene (8 bases). Trimming removed 5 bases from V and 4 bases from J, with 17 bases in between. The CDR3 consists of 15 residues. Germline CDR1 is LNHDA and CDR2 is SQIVND (reference sequence). CDR3 region: CASSPRTGRGETQYF. CDR3 in DNA: TGTGCCAGTAGTCCTAGGACAGGGAGGGGAGAGACCCAGTACTTC.

Here the CDR3 reads CASRVPGPTKGGYTF. CDR3 bases: TGCGCCAGCAGAGTTCCGGGTCCCACGAAGGGTGGCTACACCTTC. The V and J genes are TRBV23-1 and TRBJ1-2; no clear D gene. TRBV23-1 is designated an ORF whose function remains uncertain. V lost 6 bases, J lost 7 bases, and 21 bases lay in between. There are 15 residues in the CDR3.

J is TRBJ1-6 and V is TRBV29-1; D may be TRBD1 (6 bases). The CDR3 runs 14 residues. Germline V gene data show CDR1 as SQVTM and CDR2 as ANQGSEA. Trimming took off 7 bases at V and 13 bases at J, with 23 bases between the two ends. The CDR3 here is CSAGDTDSSAPLHF. CDR3 DNA: TGCAGCGCCGGGGACACCGACAGCTCAGCCCCCCTCCACTTT.

This clone was seen only once. The rearrangement uses TRBV5-4 and TRBJ1-4; 9 positions agree with TRBD1. This CDR3 has 14 residues. V shed 3 bases, J shed 7 bases, and the junction held 4 bases outside the gene matches. Looked up from germline, CDR1 is SGHNT and CDR2 is YYREEE (reference sequence). This CDR3 reads CASSSDRGSEKLFF. As DNA, the CDR3 is TGTGCCAGCAGCTCGGACAGGGGAAGTGAAAAACTGTTTTTT.

The rearrangement links TRBV19 to TRBJ1-5; TRBD1 is a possible D gene (5 bases). V shed 5 bases and J shed 0 bases, with 11 bases lying between them. Germline V gene sequence: CDR1 LNHDA, CDR2 SQIVND (reference sequence). The CDR3 totals 15 residues. CDR3 loop: CASSSGRDSNQPQHF. The CDR3 nucleotides are TGTGCCAGTAGTTCGGGACGGGATAGCAATCAGCCCCAGCATTTT.

The V call is TRBV6-1, the J call TRBJ1-2; maybe TRBD1 (5 bases). The germline V gene has CDR1 MNHNS and CDR2 SASEGT. The V and J ends lost 6 bases and 3 bases respectively, with 11 bases between them. The length of the CDR3 is 13 residues. The CDR3 DNA reads TGTGCCAGCAGGGCCGGGACCGACTATGGCTACACCTTC. Translated: CASRAGTDYGYTF.

The chain has TRBV7-2 and TRBJ2-1; 15 bases fit TRBD2. J gave up 7 bases and V 4 bases, and 5 bases lay outside the gene matches. Germline assignment: CDR1 SGHTA and CDR2 FQGNSA. This CDR3 comprises 16 residues. The CDR3 loop reads CASSWTSGRGLNEQFF. In nucleotides, the CDR3 is TGTGCCAGCAGCTGGACTAGCGGGAGGGGGTTGAATGAGCAGTTCTTC.

This chain connects TRBV7-8 to TRBJ1-1, with 7 positions matching TRBD1. The CDR3 is 14 residues long. Trimming cost V 6 bases and J 0 bases; bases outside gene matches: 4. Germline-derived CDR1 and CDR2 are SGHVS and FQNEAQ. The CDR3, as DNA: TGTGCCAGCAGAGGGGGCACCTTGAACACTGAAGCTTTCTTT. This codes for CASRGGTLNTEAFF.

This clone showed up just once. V and J are TRBV10-1 and TRBJ1-5; possibly TRBD1 for D (6 bases). Germline lookup yields CDR1 WNHNN and CDR2 SYGVQD (reference sequence). The CDR3 totals 13 residues. Trimming shortened V by 7 bases and J by 8 bases, and 15 bases separated the two germline ends. DNA for the CDR3: TGCGCCAGCACCGAGGGGGGGGGAAAGCCCCAGCATTTT. Amino acids: CASTEGGGKPQHF.

This clone was counted only a few times. The CDR3 nucleotides read TGTGCCAGCGGGGACGAGAGGAACACTGAAGCTTTCTTT. Encoded protein: CASGDERNTEAFF. The chain employs TRBV6-6 and TRBJ1-1; maybe TRBD1 (5 bases). The CDR3 loop spans 13 amino acids. V lost 8 bases, J lost 1 base, and 11 bases lay in between. The germline V gene encodes CDR1 MNHNY and CDR2 SVGAGI (reference sequence).

The V call is TRBV9, the J call TRBJ2-1; 7 nucleotides agree with TRBD1. V lost 4 bases, J lost 4 bases, and 8 bases stayed unmatched. This CDR3 contains 15 residues. The germline V gene encodes CDR1 SGDLS and CDR2 YYNGEE. CDR3 in amino acids: CASSTQQGRYNEQFF. The CDR3 region has the DNA TGTGCCAGCAGCACCCAACAGGGGCGGTACAATGAGCAGTTCTTC.

The V gene is TRBV7-9, the J gene TRBJ2-1, with 8 nucleotides matching TRBD2. Trimming took 1 base from V and 0 from J; bases not matched to a gene: 8. Germline V gene data show CDR1 as SEHNR and CDR2 as FQNEAQ (reference sequence). The CDR3 spans 18 residues. CDR3 amino acids: CASSLVSGGPSSYNEQFF. CDR3 DNA: TGTGCCAGCAGCTTAGTTTCGGGAGGGCCGAGCTCCTACAATGAGCAGTTCTTC.